This TCR beta chain was sequenced in a study of blood T cell repertoires in COVID-19. Participants' own reports of clinical history determined their cohort assignment. The length of the CDR3 is 18 residues. Germline CDR1 SNHLY, CDR2 FYNNEI. V lost 4 bases and J lost 1; bases outside the gene matches: 4. TCRdb's copy holds only in-frame clones and misses some; the assay was immunoSEQ multiplex PCR. Altogether 150,000 to 200,000 clones are present, around 84% being singletons, with the ten largest covering around 5.9%. There are many counts of this clone. Sequencing input: PBMCs or T cells enriched from blood (not recorded which). This chain uses TRBV2 with TRBJ2-2; the match to TRBD2 covers 15 bases. This sequence originates from a man aged 40-49 years who had recovered from COVID-19. The CDR3 loop is CASSGTSGGAGNTGELFF. As DNA, the CDR3 is TGTGCCAGCAGTGGGACTAGCGGGGGGGCCGGGAACACCGGGGAGCTGTTTTTT.